This T cell receptor beta chain was retrieved from a study of blood T cell repertoires in COVID-19 (dated by TCRdb to the early 2020s). In the study overall: Samples covering the acute and convalescent phases of COVID-19 were provided by collaborators in the United States, Italy and Spain. Subjects who had been exposed to COVID-19, were actively infected with it, or had recovered from it provided the deeply sampled blood TCRbeta repertoires that made up the dataset. The repertoires were released in a freely available public database intended as a resource for research on the immune response to SARS-CoV-2. The prospective study material was composed of cDNA or gDNA derived from T cells, B-cell-depleted T cells, or PBMCs. The samples were drawn from two sources: the first 160 participants of the ongoing ImmuneRACE study, and approximately 1,300 subjects contributed by 6 global collaborators. Where available, HLA class I and class II types were obtained from metadata supplied by the sample provider rather than from assay-based typing. Sample metadata almost always included a de-identified subject ID, COVID-19 status, age in years and sex.

The immunoSEQ Assay, a bias-controlled multiplex PCR, was used to amplify TCRbeta CDR3 regions from genomic DNA. The authors' pipeline ran thus. Nucleated cell counts per sample were estimated from amplification of reference gene primers within the assay. Sequence reads were collapsed and filtered to measure the absolute abundance of every unique TCRbeta CDR3 rearrangement. For each sample, productive Simpson clonality was calculated as the square root of Simpson's diversity index across productive rearrangements. Here the immuneACCESS table is served through TCRdb, limited to in-frame sequences with V and J called. Missing clones are a known gap in these copies; in checked studies unresolved V genes cover under half, and the rest lacks a known reason. V, J and clone size derive from that table, while D and trimming were established from the DNA sequence. The sample yields about 190,000 clones; about 88% were counted once. Clones ranked in the top ten supply roughly 6% of the sample.

Samples from volunteer blood donors who had recovered from COVID-19 were contributed by a second Seattle source. Collaborating institutions collected whole blood in K2EDTA tubes following their own protocols. For TCRbeta analysis, collaborator samples were shipped as frozen whole blood, as isolated PBMCs, or as DNA extracted from either sample type. V ends up 4 bases short and J 4 bases short, with an unmatched junction base count of 12. The CDR3 contains 16 residues, cysteine and phenylalanine counted. CDR3 DNA only is kept here, 48 bases in frame from base 1. In the germline V gene, CDR1 corresponds to MDHEN and CDR2 to SYDVKM. Points on this clone: No cognate antigen has been identified for it. Base qualities are not at hand, and no much larger clone is one base apart.

General study outcomes and caveats: The quantity of clinical and demographic metadata differed by source and by participant and was supplied without curation.

This TCR was recovered from a woman aged 35 to 49 who had recovered from COVID-19. The sequencing sample was made of peripheral blood. This chain joins TRBV28 to TRBJ2-7; TRBD2 matches 8 bases in the middle. CDR3 reads: CASSSKIAGLVYEQYF. The sequenced DNA is TGTGCCAGCAGTTCCAAAATAGCGGGATTGGTGTACGAGCAGTACTTC.